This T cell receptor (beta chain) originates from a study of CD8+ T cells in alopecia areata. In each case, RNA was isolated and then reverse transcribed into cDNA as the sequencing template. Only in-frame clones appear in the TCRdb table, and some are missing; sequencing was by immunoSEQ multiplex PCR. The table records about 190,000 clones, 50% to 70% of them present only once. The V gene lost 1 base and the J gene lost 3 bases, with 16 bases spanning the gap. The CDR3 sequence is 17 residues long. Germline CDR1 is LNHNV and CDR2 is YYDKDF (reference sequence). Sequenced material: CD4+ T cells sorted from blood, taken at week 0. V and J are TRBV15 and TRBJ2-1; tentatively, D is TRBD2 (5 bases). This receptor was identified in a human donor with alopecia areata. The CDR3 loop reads CATSRAMSGTGYNEQFF. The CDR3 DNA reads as TGTGCCACCAGCAGAGCGATGAGCGGAACCGGCTACAATGAGCAGTTCTTC.